The rows below give T cell receptor beta chains drawn from one sample of a study of T-cell reconstitution after alpha-beta-depleted transplantation in children. A single record per CDR3 protein comes from TCRdb applying MiXCR to the PCR reads. The table includes about 610,000 distinct CDR3 sequences, over 9.5% detected once. This material consisted of PBMCs from the stem cell graft donor, taken from the stem cell graft. These receptors were obtained from a human donor who donated a stem cell graft to a child with acute myeloid leukemia. Each CDR3 is given with its conserved first and last residue. A D gene is named only where the DNA matches it firmly. Size is omitted from some rows. Given values are once, few, many or a class for expanded clones.

d_call | clone_size | j_call | v_call | cdr3_nt | cdr3_aa
NA | few | TRBJ1-6 | TRBV12-3/TRBV12-4 | TGTGCCAGCAGCCCCGACGGGGGCAGGAATTCACCCCTCCACTTT | CASSPDGGRNSPLHF
NA | many | TRBJ2-2 | TRBV3-1 | TGTGCCAGCAGCCAAAGGGGTCCCGGGGAGCTGTTTTTT | CASSQRGPGELFF
NA | many | TRBJ1-2 | TRBV6-5 | TGTGCCAGCAGGCGCCGGGGGACGCTATATGGCTACACCTTC | CASRRRGTLYGYTF
NA | NA | TRBJ1-5 | TRBV12-3/TRBV12-4 | TGTGCCAGCAGCCGACCAACCGTGGGTCAGCCCCAGCATTTT | CASSRPTVGQPQHF
TRBD2 | many | TRBJ2-1 | TRBV29-1 | TGCAGCGTTGATGTCTGGACTAGTCCCAATGAGCAGTTCTTC | CSVDVWTSPNEQFF
NA | NA | TRBJ2-3 | TRBV29-1 | TGCAGCGTTAGGCGGGACCCAAGCGGAGATACGCAGTATTTT | CSVRRDPSGDTQYF
TRBD1 | many | TRBJ1-5 | TRBV20-1 | TGCAGTGCTAGGGAGACAGGGGGGAGCAATCAGCCCCAGCATTTT | CSARETGGSNQPQHF
NA | many | TRBJ2-7 | TRBV20-1 | TGCAGTGCTGAGTTAGACGGGGGATCCTACGAGCAGTACTTC | CSAELDGGSYEQYF
TRBD2 | NA | TRBJ2-1 | TRBV14 | TGTGCCAGCAGCCAAGCGAGACTAGCGGGAGTGAATGAGCAGTTCTTC | CASSQARLAGVNEQFF
NA | NA | TRBJ2-5 | TRBV18 | TGTGCCAGCTCACCGATCCTCGGCGGAGAGACCCAGTACTTC | CASSPILGGETQYF
NA | many | TRBJ2-3 | TRBV20-1 | TGCAGTGCTAGAGGGAGACTATTCACAGATACGCAGTATTTT | CSARGRLFTDTQYF
NA | NA | TRBJ1-1 | TRBV20-1 | TGCAGTGCTAGAGATCTTCAGAACCAAGTCGCTGAAGCTTTCTTT | CSARDLQNQVAEAFF
NA | NA | TRBJ2-5 | TRBV27 | TGTGCCAGCAGTTTATCCTCCTCCAGGGGGGGTCAAGAGACCCAGTACTTC | CASSLSSSRGGQETQYF
NA | NA | TRBJ2-1 | TRBV5-1 | TGCGCCAGCAGCTCCCGAACGACTAACAATGAGCAGTTCTTC | CASSSRTTNNEQFF
TRBD1 | few | TRBJ1-3 | TRBV12-3/TRBV12-4 | TGTGCCAGCAGACTACAGGGGATTCCTGGAAACACCATATATTTT | CASRLQGIPGNTIYF
NA | few | TRBJ2-1 | TRBV20-1 | TGCAGTGCTAGAGCCATCCTCGGGACGGCCTACAATGAGCAGTTCTTC | CSARAILGTAYNEQFF
TRBD2 | many | TRBJ2-3 | TRBV29-1 | TGCAGCCTTCTAGCGGGATACACAGATACGCAGTATTTT | CSLLAGYTDTQYF
NA | many | TRBJ2-3 | TRBV19 | TGTGCCAGTAGTATCCCGGGACTCTTAAGTACGCAGTATTTT | CASSIPGLLSTQYF
TRBD2 | many | TRBJ2-7 | TRBV20-1 | TGCAGTGCTATAACAGCGGGAAAGAGGTACGAGCAGTACTTC | CSAITAGKRYEQYF
TRBD1 | few | TRBJ2-1 | TRBV6-5 | TGTGCCAGCAGTTACCGGGACAGGGGGTTGAATGAGCAGTTCTTC | CASSYRDRGLNEQFF
NA | NA | TRBJ2-7 | TRBV20-1 | TGCAGTGCTATCTCCTACGAGCAGTACTTC | CSAISYEQYF
TRBD2 | NA | TRBJ2-7 | TRBV20-1 | TGCAGTGCTACCGATGGGGGCGCGAGCGGGAGCTTCTACGAGCAGTACTTC | CSATDGGASGSFYEQYF
NA | many | TRBJ2-5 | TRBV30 | TGTGCCTGGAGTGGAGAGACCCAGTACTTC | CAWSGETQYF
NA | few | TRBJ1-1 | TRBV20-1 | TGCAGTGTTCTAGGACCAAACACTGAAGCTTTCTTT | CSVLGPNTEAFF
NA | NA | TRBJ2-1 | TRBV4-2 | TGTGCCAGCAGCCAAGATCGAACAGGACGACGGTTGTTCTTC | CASSQDRTGRRLFF
NA | many | TRBJ2-5 | TRBV5-1 | TGCGCCAGCAGCTTGACGGGACTTTATGGAGAGACCCAGTACTTC | CASSLTGLYGETQYF
NA | few | TRBJ1-3 | TRBV5-6 | TGTGCCAGCAGCCGGACACTCCTTGGAGGAAACACCATATATTTT | CASSRTLLGGNTIYF
NA | NA | TRBJ1-5 | TRBV5-1 | TGCGCCAGCAGCTTGGGGGGCAGGGGCAATCAGCCCCAGCATTTT | CASSLGGRGNQPQHF